The rows below give T cell receptor beta chains drawn from one sample of a study of T cell responses to AZD1222 COVID-19 vaccine. Generated by immunoSEQ multiplex PCR, the TCRdb table keeps only in-frame clones and is missing some. In the table there are about 56,000 clones, 80% to 90% of which are singletons. The specimen was peripheral blood, collected on day 0 of AZD1222 vaccination. The source of these receptors is an adult in good health. Both conserved end residues are part of each CDR3. A D gene is named only where the DNA matches it firmly. Some rows mark clone size as missing; the rest say once, few, many or name a class of expanded clone.

CDR3nt: TGCGCCAGCAGCCTAGAGCAGGGAGTGCAATATACGCAGTATTTT; CDR3aa: CASSLEQGVQYTQYF; d_gene: .; abundance: once; j_gene: TRBJ2-3; v_gene: TRBV4-3
CDR3nt: TGTGCCAGCAGTCTGATCGACACTAACTATGGCTACACCTTC; CDR3aa: CASSLIDTNYGYTF; d_gene: .; abundance: .; j_gene: TRBJ1-2; v_gene: TRBV5-5
CDR3nt: TGTGCCAGCAGTTTCCCCGACAGAGAAGCTTTCTTT; CDR3aa: CASSFPDREAFF; d_gene: .; abundance: .; j_gene: TRBJ1-1; v_gene: TRBV27
CDR3nt: TGTGCCTGGAGTACCACTAGCGGGAGTTTTACCTACAATGAGCAGTTCTTC; CDR3aa: CAWSTTSGSFTYNEQFF; d_gene: TRBD2; abundance: few; j_gene: TRBJ2-1; v_gene: TRBV30
CDR3nt: TGTGCCAGCAGCCAGGACAGAACTCATGAAAAACTGTTTTTT; CDR3aa: CASSQDRTHEKLFF; d_gene: .; abundance: once; j_gene: TRBJ1-4; v_gene: TRBV6-5
CDR3nt: TGTGCCAGCAGCCCACCACTAGCGGTAGAGCAGTTCTTC; CDR3aa: CASSPPLAVEQFF; d_gene: TRBD2; abundance: .; j_gene: TRBJ2-1; v_gene: TRBV7-2
CDR3nt: TGCGCCAGCAGCCCGCGGGACAGGGGGATCTCTGGAAACACCATATATTTT; CDR3aa: CASSPRDRGISGNTIYF; d_gene: TRBD1; abundance: .; j_gene: TRBJ1-3; v_gene: TRBV5-1
CDR3nt: TGTGCCAGCAGCTTCGACAGGATGTACGGCTACACCTTC; CDR3aa: CASSFDRMYGYTF; d_gene: .; abundance: .; j_gene: TRBJ1-2; v_gene: TRBV11-3
CDR3nt: TGTGCCAGCAGCCAAGATTGGGGTTCCGAGCAGTACTTC; CDR3aa: CASSQDWGSEQYF; d_gene: .; abundance: once; j_gene: TRBJ2-7; v_gene: TRBV14
CDR3nt: TGTGCCAGCAGGACCCGGGACGAGCAGTACTTC; CDR3aa: CASRTRDEQYF; d_gene: .; abundance: .; j_gene: TRBJ2-7; v_gene: TRBV6-5
CDR3nt: TGTGCCAGTAGTATCGGGACAAGAGATACGCAGTATTTT; CDR3aa: CASSIGTRDTQYF; d_gene: .; abundance: .; j_gene: TRBJ2-3; v_gene: TRBV19
CDR3nt: TGTGCCAGCTCACCCGGGATTCGAAATGAAAAACTGTTTTTT; CDR3aa: CASSPGIRNEKLFF; d_gene: .; abundance: .; j_gene: TRBJ1-4; v_gene: TRBV18
CDR3nt: TGTGCCAGCACCGTAAGGGGCCAGGGAGACACCGGGGAGCTGTTTTTT; CDR3aa: CASTVRGQGDTGELFF; d_gene: .; abundance: .; j_gene: TRBJ2-2; v_gene: TRBV5-5
CDR3nt: TGTGCCAGCAGTTACGGGGGACAGTTGAACACTGAAGCTTTCTTT; CDR3aa: CASSYGGQLNTEAFF; d_gene: TRBD1; abundance: .; j_gene: TRBJ1-1; v_gene: TRBV6-5
CDR3nt: TGTGCCAGCAGCCAAGATAACTCAGCTCGGGCGGGCTACACCTTC; CDR3aa: CASSQDNSARAGYTF; d_gene: .; abundance: .; j_gene: TRBJ1-2; v_gene: TRBV3-1/TRBV3-2
CDR3nt: TGTGCCAGCAGCCAAGCGAGTGACAGGGATAACTATGGCTACACCTTC; CDR3aa: CASSQASDRDNYGYTF; d_gene: TRBD1; abundance: .; j_gene: TRBJ1-2; v_gene: TRBV4-2
CDR3nt: TGTGCCTGGAGGGATCCCCGGCAGGGGGTCTACGAGCAGTACTTC; CDR3aa: CAWRDPRQGVYEQYF; d_gene: TRBD1; abundance: .; j_gene: TRBJ2-7; v_gene: TRBV30
CDR3nt: TGTGCCAGCAGCCAAGGGACAGGGGTACATGGCTACACCTTC; CDR3aa: CASSQGTGVHGYTF; d_gene: TRBD1; abundance: .; j_gene: TRBJ1-2; v_gene: TRBV3-1/TRBV3-2
CDR3nt: TGTGCCAGCAGCTCTCAGGGGGTAGGGGAGACCCAGTACTTC; CDR3aa: CASSSQGVGETQYF; d_gene: TRBD1; abundance: .; j_gene: TRBJ2-5; v_gene: TRBV11-2
CDR3nt: TGTGCCAGCAGCTTTCCCGCGGGAGGTACCTACGAGCAGTACTTC; CDR3aa: CASSFPAGGTYEQYF; d_gene: TRBD2; abundance: .; j_gene: TRBJ2-7; v_gene: TRBV5-5
CDR3nt: TGTGCCAGTAGACCGGGGACGGTGAACACTGAAGCTTTCTTT; CDR3aa: CASRPGTVNTEAFF; d_gene: .; abundance: once; j_gene: TRBJ1-1; v_gene: TRBV19
CDR3nt: TGTGCCAGCACCAACAGGGGGCGAGGAGGCTACACCTTC; CDR3aa: CASTNRGRGGYTF; d_gene: TRBD1; abundance: .; j_gene: TRBJ1-2; v_gene: TRBV12-3/TRBV12-4
CDR3nt: TGTGCCACCAGTGGAGAAGCCACTAGCACAGATACGCAGTATTTT; CDR3aa: CATSGEATSTDTQYF; d_gene: .; abundance: .; j_gene: TRBJ2-3; v_gene: TRBV24-1
CDR3nt: TGTGCCAGCAGCCCCTCCGGAGCAGATTATGATACGCAGTATTTT; CDR3aa: CASSPSGADYDTQYF; d_gene: .; abundance: .; j_gene: TRBJ2-3; v_gene: TRBV9
CDR3nt: TGTGCCAGCAGTTTAGTCGACTCAAACACTGAAGCTTTCTTT; CDR3aa: CASSLVDSNTEAFF; d_gene: .; abundance: .; j_gene: TRBJ1-1; v_gene: TRBV11-2
CDR3nt: TGTGCCAGCAGCGTAGGACTAGCGGGTATTGAGACCCAGTACTTC; CDR3aa: CASSVGLAGIETQYF; d_gene: TRBD2; abundance: .; j_gene: TRBJ2-5; v_gene: TRBV9
CDR3nt: TGTGCCAGCAGCTTTCAGCAAAACACTGAAGCTTTCTTT; CDR3aa: CASSFQQNTEAFF; d_gene: .; abundance: .; j_gene: TRBJ1-1; v_gene: TRBV11-2
CDR3nt: TGTGCCAGCAGCCTACGTCAACATGCAGAATATGAAAAACTGTTTTTT; CDR3aa: CASSLRQHAEYEKLFF; d_gene: .; abundance: .; j_gene: TRBJ1-4; v_gene: TRBV5-5
CDR3nt: TGTGCCAGCAGCCCGGCCGGGACTAGTGGCACAGATACGCAGTATTTT; CDR3aa: CASSPAGTSGTDTQYF; d_gene: TRBD2; abundance: .; j_gene: TRBJ2-3; v_gene: TRBV7-9
CDR3nt: TGTGCCAGCAGCTTGGCTGGCGGGAGATACAATGAGCAGTTCTTC; CDR3aa: CASSLAGGRYNEQFF; d_gene: TRBD2; abundance: .; j_gene: TRBJ2-1; v_gene: TRBV7-9
CDR3nt: TGTGCCAGCAGCTTAACGGGAGATCAGCCCCAGCATTTT; CDR3aa: CASSLTGDQPQHF; d_gene: .; abundance: .; j_gene: TRBJ1-5; v_gene: TRBV7-9
CDR3nt: TGTGCCAGCAGTTATCCTTCGCGTGGACCTGAAAACTATGGCTACACCTTC; CDR3aa: CASSYPSRGPENYGYTF; d_gene: .; abundance: .; j_gene: TRBJ1-2; v_gene: TRBV6-2/TRBV6-3
CDR3nt: TGTGCCACCAGCAGAGACCGGGGGTCATCTGGAAACACCATATATTTT; CDR3aa: CATSRDRGSSGNTIYF; d_gene: .; abundance: once; j_gene: TRBJ1-3; v_gene: TRBV15
CDR3nt: TGTGCCAGCAGCCCGGAAAGGAACTATGGCTACACCTTC; CDR3aa: CASSPERNYGYTF; d_gene: .; abundance: .; j_gene: TRBJ1-2; v_gene: TRBV5-4
CDR3nt: TGTGCCAGCAGTTTACGGGCCCCAAACTTCTACAATGAGCAGTTCTTC; CDR3aa: CASSLRAPNFYNEQFF; d_gene: .; abundance: .; j_gene: TRBJ2-1; v_gene: TRBV27
CDR3nt: TGTGCCAGCAGCCAAGACAGGGTAGCAGATACGCAGTATTTT; CDR3aa: CASSQDRVADTQYF; d_gene: TRBD1; abundance: .; j_gene: TRBJ2-3; v_gene: TRBV5-4
CDR3nt: TGTGCCAGCACCACTGGCAGGGCGGGTGCGGCGGGCAATGAGCAGTTCTTC; CDR3aa: CASTTGRAGAAGNEQFF; d_gene: .; abundance: once; j_gene: TRBJ2-1; v_gene: TRBV5-4
CDR3nt: TGCGCCAGCAAGGATTACGAGCAGTACTTC; CDR3aa: CASKDYEQYF; d_gene: .; abundance: once; j_gene: TRBJ2-7; v_gene: TRBV10-2
CDR3nt: TGTGCCAGCAGTGCTGACAGGGGAAGCAATCAGCCCCAGCATTTT; CDR3aa: CASSADRGSNQPQHF; d_gene: TRBD1; abundance: .; j_gene: TRBJ1-5; v_gene: TRBV2
CDR3nt: TGTGCCAGCAGTTTTTTTCGCGGGACAGGGGGCAATCAGCCCCAGCATTTT; CDR3aa: CASSFFRGTGGNQPQHF; d_gene: TRBD1; abundance: .; j_gene: TRBJ1-5; v_gene: TRBV28
CDR3nt: TGCGCCAGCAGCTTGGTGCGGGAGGGCCTCAGGCAAGAGACCCAGTACTTC; CDR3aa: CASSLVREGLRQETQYF; d_gene: TRBD2; abundance: .; j_gene: TRBJ2-5; v_gene: TRBV5-1
CDR3nt: TGTGCCAGCATCCCGCGGCGCCAGGGAGAAAAACTGTTTTTT; CDR3aa: CASIPRRQGEKLFF; d_gene: .; abundance: .; j_gene: TRBJ1-4; v_gene: TRBV2
CDR3nt: TGTGCCAGCAGCCTGGACAGGGGCACTGAAGCTTTCTTT; CDR3aa: CASSLDRGTEAFF; d_gene: TRBD1; abundance: .; j_gene: TRBJ1-1; v_gene: TRBV6-4
CDR3nt: TGCGCCAGCAGCCAATCTGCCACAGGCGCCTCGGGTGAAAAACTGTTTTTT; CDR3aa: CASSQSATGASGEKLFF; d_gene: .; abundance: once; j_gene: TRBJ1-4; v_gene: TRBV4-1
CDR3nt: TGTGCCAGCTCACCGGGCAGGGGGCTGGACGGCTACACCTTC; CDR3aa: CASSPGRGLDGYTF; d_gene: TRBD1; abundance: few; j_gene: TRBJ1-2; v_gene: TRBV18
CDR3nt: TGTGCTAGTGGTTTGGGAATACAGGGGAGCACAGATACGCAGTATTTT; CDR3aa: CASGLGIQGSTDTQYF; d_gene: TRBD1; abundance: .; j_gene: TRBJ2-3; v_gene: TRBV12-5
CDR3nt: TGTGCCAGCAGTTCTGTAGGGTGGGAGACCGGGGAGCTGTTTTTT; CDR3aa: CASSSVGWETGELFF; d_gene: .; abundance: .; j_gene: TRBJ2-2; v_gene: TRBV6-5
CDR3nt: TGTGCCAGCAGCCACGCCCGGGGCTCTGGCTACACCTTC; CDR3aa: CASSHARGSGYTF; d_gene: .; abundance: .; j_gene: TRBJ1-2; v_gene: TRBV14
CDR3nt: TGTGCCAGCAGCCAGCTAGTGGGACTCTATGGCTACACCTTC; CDR3aa: CASSQLVGLYGYTF; d_gene: .; abundance: .; j_gene: TRBJ1-2; v_gene: TRBV7-2
CDR3nt: TGTGCCTGGAGGGGGGACCTGAACACTGAAGCTTTCTTT; CDR3aa: CAWRGDLNTEAFF; d_gene: .; abundance: .; j_gene: TRBJ1-1; v_gene: TRBV30
CDR3nt: TGCGCCAGCAGCCAAGAATGGGGACAGGGTGGGGAGACCCAGTACTTC; CDR3aa: CASSQEWGQGGETQYF; d_gene: TRBD1; abundance: .; j_gene: TRBJ2-5; v_gene: TRBV4-1
CDR3nt: TGCGCCAGCAGCTATTACCTAGGGGTATACAATGAGCAGTTCTTC; CDR3aa: CASSYYLGVYNEQFF; d_gene: .; abundance: .; j_gene: TRBJ2-1; v_gene: TRBV5-1
CDR3nt: TGTGCCAGCTCACCGGGGGAGACCCAGTACTTC; CDR3aa: CASSPGETQYF; d_gene: .; abundance: .; j_gene: TRBJ2-5; v_gene: TRBV18
CDR3nt: TGTGCCTGGAGTGTTCAGGGGATCTCTGGAAACACCATATATTTT; CDR3aa: CAWSVQGISGNTIYF; d_gene: .; abundance: .; j_gene: TRBJ1-3; v_gene: TRBV30
CDR3nt: TGTGCCAGTAGTATAGCTAGCGGCACCTACGAGCAGTACTTC; CDR3aa: CASSIASGTYEQYF; d_gene: TRBD2; abundance: .; j_gene: TRBJ2-7; v_gene: TRBV19
CDR3nt: TGCGCCAGCAGACTAGCGGGAGGACCAGATACGCAGTATTTT; CDR3aa: CASRLAGGPDTQYF; d_gene: TRBD2; abundance: .; j_gene: TRBJ2-3; v_gene: TRBV5-1